This TCR beta chain was documented in a study of Graves' ophthalmopathy and Graves' hyperthyroidism. General study points: Appearing in blood as well were most expanded thyroid clonotypes above 0.001 frequency.

This clonotype was found many times. Antigen: not known. Where ophthalmopathy was absent within 18 months of follow-up, hyperthyroidism was stable. PBMCs stemmed from approximately 9.7 ml of fresh peripheral blood. Using RNA transcripts, the TCR beta CDR3 regions were amplified. Second-round multiplex PCR came after a first-round RT-PCR that employed HTBI primers. From the multiplex PCR reads, TCRdb called clonotypes with MiXCR, one entry per CDR3 protein. The table shows 400,000 or so distinct CDR3 sequences, with 15% to 19% occurring only once. The material sequenced was peripheral blood. The receptor was isolated from a woman between 18 and 30 years old with stable Graves' hyperthyroidism.

This chain's CDR3 is CASKGGDRGQANYGYTF. CDR3 sequence (DNA): TGTGCCAGCAAAGGAGGGGACAGGGGGCAAGCTAACTATGGCTACACCTTC. The gene calls are TRBV6-2 or TRBV6-3 and TRBJ1-2; 12 nucleotides agree with TRBD1. V lost 7 bases to trimming and J lost 0 bases; unmatched junction nucleotides: 9. This CDR3 spans 17 amino acids. Germline lookup yields CDR1 MNHEY and CDR2 SVGEGT.